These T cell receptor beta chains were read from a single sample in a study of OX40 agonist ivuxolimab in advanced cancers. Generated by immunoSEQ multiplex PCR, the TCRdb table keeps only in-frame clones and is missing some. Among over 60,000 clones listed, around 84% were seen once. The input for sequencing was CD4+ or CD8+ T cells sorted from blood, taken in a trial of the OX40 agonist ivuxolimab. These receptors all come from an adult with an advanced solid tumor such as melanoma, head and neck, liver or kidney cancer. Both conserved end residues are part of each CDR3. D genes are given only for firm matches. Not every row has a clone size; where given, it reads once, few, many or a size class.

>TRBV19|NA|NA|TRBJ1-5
CASTPEGKTGFNLWPQHF
TGTGCCAGTACCCCCGAGGGGAAGACAGGCTTCAATTTGTGGCCCCAGCATTTT
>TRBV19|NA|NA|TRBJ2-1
CASRDRVYNEQFF
TGTGCCAGCCGGGACCGCGTATACAATGAGCAGTTCTTC
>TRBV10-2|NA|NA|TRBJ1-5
CASSVSSNQPQHF
TGCGCCAGCAGTGTGTCTAGCAATCAGCCCCAGCATTTT
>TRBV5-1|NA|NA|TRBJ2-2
CASSLGSANTGELFF
TGCGCCAGCAGCCTTGGGAGTGCGAACACCGGGGAGCTGTTTTTT
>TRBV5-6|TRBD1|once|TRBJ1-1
CASSGQGGTEAFF
TGTGCCAGCAGCGGACAGGGTGGAACTGAAGCTTTCTTT
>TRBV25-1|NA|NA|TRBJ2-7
CASGSLGGSGLGSYEQYF
TGTGCCAGCGGATCTTTGGGGGGTAGCGGCCTAGGATCCTACGAGCAGTACTTC
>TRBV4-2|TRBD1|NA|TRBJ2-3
CASSQGTGQVTDTQYF
TGTGCCAGCAGCCAAGGGACAGGGCAAGTCACAGATACGCAGTATTTT
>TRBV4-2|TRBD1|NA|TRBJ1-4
CASSPERTGETNEKLFF
TGTGCCAGCAGCCCCGAGCGGACAGGGGAAACTAATGAAAAACTGTTTTTT
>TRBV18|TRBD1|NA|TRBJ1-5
CASSPDRGGNQPQHF
TGTGCCAGCTCACCGGACAGGGGTGGCAATCAGCCCCAGCATTTT
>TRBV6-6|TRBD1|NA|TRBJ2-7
CASRQSTGWVYEQYF
TGTGCCAGCAGACAATCGACAGGGTGGGTCTACGAGCAGTACTTC
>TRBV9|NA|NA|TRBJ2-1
CASTAEGRPEQFF
TGTGCCAGCACCGCGGAAGGGCGCCCGGAGCAGTTCTTC
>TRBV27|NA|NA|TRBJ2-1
CASGLVLGVSYNEQFF
TGTGCCAGCGGGTTAGTACTGGGAGTATCCTACAATGAGCAGTTCTTC
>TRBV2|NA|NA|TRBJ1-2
CASSTSLGADGYTF
TGTGCCAGCAGTACCTCCCTAGGGGCAGATGGCTACACCTTC
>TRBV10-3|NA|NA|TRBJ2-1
CAIKGLPGDEQFF
TGTGCCATAAAGGGACTGCCGGGCGATGAGCAGTTCTTC
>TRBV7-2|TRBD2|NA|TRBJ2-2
CASASGPNTGELFF
TGTGCCAGCGCTAGCGGACCGAACACCGGGGAGCTGTTTTTT
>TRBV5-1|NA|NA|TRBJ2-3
CASSPGASTDTQYF
TGCGCCAGCAGCCCGGGGGCTAGCACAGATACGCAGTATTTT
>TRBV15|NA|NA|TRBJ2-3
CATSREPTGITDTQYF
TGTGCCACCAGCAGAGAGCCTACGGGGATCACAGATACGCAGTATTTT
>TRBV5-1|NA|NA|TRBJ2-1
CASSLWQGRGEQFF
TGCGCCAGCAGCTTATGGCAGGGGCGCGGTGAGCAGTTCTTC
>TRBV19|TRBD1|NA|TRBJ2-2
CATRTGYYGELFF
TGTGCCACCAGGACAGGCTATTACGGGGAGCTGTTTTTT
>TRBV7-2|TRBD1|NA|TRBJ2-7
CASSPRQGWGYEQYF
TGTGCCAGCAGCCCCCGACAGGGTTGGGGCTACGAGCAGTACTTC
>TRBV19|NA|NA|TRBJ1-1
CASSIDSWMEAFF
TGTGCCAGTAGTATTGACAGCTGGATGGAAGCTTTCTTT
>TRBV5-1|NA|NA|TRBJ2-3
CASSWGPGTDTQYF
TGCGCCAGCAGCTGGGGGCCGGGCACAGATACGCAGTATTTT
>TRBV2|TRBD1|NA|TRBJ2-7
CASIWDSRYEQYF
TGTGCCAGCATTTGGGACAGCCGATACGAGCAGTACTTC
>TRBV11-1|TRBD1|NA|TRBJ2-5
CASSSADRVGETQYF
TGTGCCAGCAGCTCAGCGGACAGGGTTGGGGAGACCCAGTACTTC
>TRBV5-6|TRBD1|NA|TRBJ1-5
CASSFMRTGGNQPQHF
TGTGCCAGCAGCTTTATGCGTACAGGGGGCAATCAGCCCCAGCATTTT
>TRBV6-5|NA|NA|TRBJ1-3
CASREGGNTIYF
TGTGCCAGCAGGGAAGGCGGAAACACCATATATTTT
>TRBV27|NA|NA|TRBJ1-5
CASSSTRQDFNQPQHF
TGTGCCAGCAGCTCCACACGACAGGACTTCAATCAGCCCCAGCATTTT
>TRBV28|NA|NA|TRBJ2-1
CASSFGYGGLQSSYNEQFF
TGTGCCAGCAGTTTTGGGTACGGGGGCCTTCAATCCTCCTACAATGAGCAGTTCTTC
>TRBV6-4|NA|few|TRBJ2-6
CASSDAGVTGANVLTF
TGTGCCAGCAGTGACGCCGGGGTCACTGGGGCCAACGTCCTGACTTTC
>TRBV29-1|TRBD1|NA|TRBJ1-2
CSVEYRDRTF
TGCAGCGTTGAATATAGGGACAGGACCTTC
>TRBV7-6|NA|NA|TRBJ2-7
CASSPRPSYEQYF
TGTGCCAGCAGCCCCAGACCATCCTACGAGCAGTACTTC
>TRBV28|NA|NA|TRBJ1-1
CASRSRETEAFF
TGTGCCAGCAGAAGCAGGGAAACTGAAGCTTTCTTT
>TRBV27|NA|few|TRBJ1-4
CASSLRGLGNEKLFF
TGTGCCAGCAGTTTACGTGGGTTGGGTAATGAAAAACTGTTTTTT
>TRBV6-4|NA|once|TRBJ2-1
CASSSDRSSYNEQFF
TGTGCCAGCAGTTCGGACCGTAGCTCCTACAATGAGCAGTTCTTC
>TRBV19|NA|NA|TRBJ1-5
CASSRGGSGNQPQHF
TGTGCCTCGTCGAGGGGGGGGTCGGGCAATCAGCCCCAGCATTTT
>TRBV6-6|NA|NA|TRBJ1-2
CASSPGQNYGYTF
TGTGCCAGCAGCCCCGGACAGAACTATGGCTACACCTTC
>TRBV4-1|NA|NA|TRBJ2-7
CASSPSSGASSYEQYF
TGCGCCAGCAGCCCCTCGTCGGGAGCTAGCTCCTACGAGCAGTACTTC
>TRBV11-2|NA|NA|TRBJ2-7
CASSPTLRGEQYF
TGTGCCAGCAGCCCAACCCTCAGAGGCGAGCAGTACTTC
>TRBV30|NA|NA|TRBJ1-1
CAWGTSRNTEAFF
TGTGCCTGGGGTACTAGTAGGAACACTGAAGCTTTCTTT
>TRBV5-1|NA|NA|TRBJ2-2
CASSFPPVQSTGELFF
TGCGCCAGCAGCTTTCCCCCAGTCCAGTCCACCGGGGAGCTGTTTTTT
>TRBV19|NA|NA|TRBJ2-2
CASNTGRNTGELFF
TGTGCCAGTAACACAGGGCGAAACACCGGGGAGCTGTTTTTT
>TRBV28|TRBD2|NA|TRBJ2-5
CASSFALSAGGKETQYF
TGTGCCAGCAGTTTCGCCCTCTCGGCGGGGGGGAAAGAGACCCAGTACTTC
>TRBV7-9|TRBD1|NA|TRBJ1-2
CASSSETGGAHGYTF
TGTGCCAGCAGCTCTGAGACAGGGGGCGCCCATGGCTACACCTTC
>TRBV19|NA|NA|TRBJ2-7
CAVIGQIYEQYF
TGTGCCGTGATAGGGCAGATCTACGAGCAGTACTTC
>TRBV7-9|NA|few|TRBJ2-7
CASSLVWSYEQYF
TGTGCCAGCAGCTTAGTTTGGAGCTACGAGCAGTACTTC
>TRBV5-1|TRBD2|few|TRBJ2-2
CASRLGGPGELFF
TGCGCCAGCAGATTGGGAGGGCCCGGGGAGCTGTTTTTT
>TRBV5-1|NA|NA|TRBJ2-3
CASSFWTRAGITDTQYF
TGCGCCAGCAGCTTTTGGACCAGAGCGGGTATCACAGATACGCAGTATTTT
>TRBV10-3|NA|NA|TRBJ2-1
CAISDKGKYNEQFF
TGTGCCATCAGTGATAAGGGTAAGTACAATGAGCAGTTCTTC
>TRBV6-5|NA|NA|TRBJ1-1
CASSYSEAMNTEAFF
TGTGCCAGCAGTTACTCGGAGGCGATGAACACTGAAGCTTTCTTT
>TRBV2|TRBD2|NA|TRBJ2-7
CASSRDSGSDEQYF
TGTGCCAGCAGTCGAGATAGCGGGAGCGACGAGCAGTACTTC
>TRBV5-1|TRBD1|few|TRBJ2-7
CASSLQGDYEQYF
TGCGCCAGCAGCCTACAGGGGGACTACGAGCAGTACTTC